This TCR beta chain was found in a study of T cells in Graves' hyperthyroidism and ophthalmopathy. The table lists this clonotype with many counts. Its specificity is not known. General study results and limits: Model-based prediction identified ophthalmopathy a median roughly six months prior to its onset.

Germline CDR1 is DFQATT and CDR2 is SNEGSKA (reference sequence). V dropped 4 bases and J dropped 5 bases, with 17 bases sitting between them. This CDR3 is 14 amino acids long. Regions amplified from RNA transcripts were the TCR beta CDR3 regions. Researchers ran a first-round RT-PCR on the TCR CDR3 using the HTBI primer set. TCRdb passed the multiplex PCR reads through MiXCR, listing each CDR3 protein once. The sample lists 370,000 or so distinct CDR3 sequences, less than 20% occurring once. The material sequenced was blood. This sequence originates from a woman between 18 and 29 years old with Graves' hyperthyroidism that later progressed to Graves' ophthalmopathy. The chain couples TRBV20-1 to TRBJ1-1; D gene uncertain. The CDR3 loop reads CSAKSVFFSTEAFF. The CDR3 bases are TGCAGTGCTAAGTCGGTGTTTTTCTCTACTGAAGCTTTCTTT.